This T cell receptor (beta chain) emerged from a study of shared clonotypes between healthy human individuals. Per the germline V gene, CDR1 is SGHTA and CDR2 is FQGNSA. V shed 1 base, J shed 2 bases, and the junction held 3 bases outside the gene matches. The CDR3 is 17 amino acids. Sequenced by immunoSEQ multiplex PCR; TCRdb stores in-frame clones only, minus some. The sample contains around 2.1 million clones, approximately 94% of which appear only once. The sequencing sample was made of naive CD4+ T cells sorted from blood. The subset was: CD45RA+ positively selected. The V and J genes are TRBV7-2 and TRBJ2-2, with 11 bases fitting TRBD2. The receptor comes from a young man in good health. This chain's CDR3 is CASSLGRLAGNTGELFF. The CDR3 DNA reads TGTGCCAGCAGCTTAGGACGACTAGCGGGAAACACCGGGGAGCTGTTTTTT. The variable domain in full, with the rest retrieved from reference TRBV7-2 and TRBJ2-2, is GAGVSQSPSNKVTEKGKDVELRCDPISGHTALYWYRQSLGQGLEFLIYFQGNSAPDKSGLPSDRFSAERTGGSVSTLTIQRTQQEDSAVYLCASSLGRLAGNTGELFFGEGSRLTVL.